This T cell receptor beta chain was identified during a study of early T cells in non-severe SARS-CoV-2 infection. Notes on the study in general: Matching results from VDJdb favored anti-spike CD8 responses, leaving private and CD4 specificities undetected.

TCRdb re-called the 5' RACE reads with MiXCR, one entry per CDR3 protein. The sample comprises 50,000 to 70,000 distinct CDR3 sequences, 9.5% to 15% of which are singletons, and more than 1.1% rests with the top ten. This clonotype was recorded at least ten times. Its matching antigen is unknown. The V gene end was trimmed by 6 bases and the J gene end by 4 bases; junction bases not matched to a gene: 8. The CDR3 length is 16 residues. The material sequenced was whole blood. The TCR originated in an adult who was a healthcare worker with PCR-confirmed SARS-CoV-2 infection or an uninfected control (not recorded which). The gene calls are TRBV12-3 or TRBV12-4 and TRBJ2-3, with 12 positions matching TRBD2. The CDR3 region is CASSRRTSGDSDTQYF. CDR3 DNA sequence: TGTGCCAGCAGCCGACGGACTAGCGGGGACTCAGATACGCAGTATTTT.